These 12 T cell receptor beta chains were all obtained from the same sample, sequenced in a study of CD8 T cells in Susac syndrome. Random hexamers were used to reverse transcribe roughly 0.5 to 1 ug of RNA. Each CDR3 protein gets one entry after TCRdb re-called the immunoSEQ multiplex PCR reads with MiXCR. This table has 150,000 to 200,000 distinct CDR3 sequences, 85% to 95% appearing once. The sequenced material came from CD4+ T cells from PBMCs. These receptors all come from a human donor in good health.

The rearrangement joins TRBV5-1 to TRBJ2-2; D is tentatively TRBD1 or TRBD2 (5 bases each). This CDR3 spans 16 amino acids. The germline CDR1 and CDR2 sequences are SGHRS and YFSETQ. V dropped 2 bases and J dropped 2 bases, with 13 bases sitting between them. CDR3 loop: CASSLNPRGNTGELFF. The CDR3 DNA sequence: TGCGCCAGCAGCTTAAACCCCCGGGGCAACACCGGGGAGCTGTTTTTT.

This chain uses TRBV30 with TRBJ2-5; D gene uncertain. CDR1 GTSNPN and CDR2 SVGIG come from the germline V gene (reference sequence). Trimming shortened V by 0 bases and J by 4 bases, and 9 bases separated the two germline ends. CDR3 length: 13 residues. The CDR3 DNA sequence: TGTGCCTGGAGTGTAGTGCCGGGAGAGACCCAGTACTTC. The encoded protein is CAWSVVPGETQYF.

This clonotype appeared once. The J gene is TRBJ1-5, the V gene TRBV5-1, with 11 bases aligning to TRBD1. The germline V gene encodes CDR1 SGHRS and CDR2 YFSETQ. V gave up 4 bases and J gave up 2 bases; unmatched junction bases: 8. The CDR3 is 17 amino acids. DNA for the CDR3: TGCGCCAGCAGCCCGGGACAGGGGGAAGGGGGCAATCAGCCCCAGCATTTT. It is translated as CASSPGQGEGGNQPQHF.

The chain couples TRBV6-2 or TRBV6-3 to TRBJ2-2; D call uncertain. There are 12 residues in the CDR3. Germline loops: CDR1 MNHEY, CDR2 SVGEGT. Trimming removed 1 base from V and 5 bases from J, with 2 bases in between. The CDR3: CASSYWTGELFF. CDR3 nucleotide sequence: TGTGCCAGCAGTTACTGGACCGGGGAGCTGTTTTTT.

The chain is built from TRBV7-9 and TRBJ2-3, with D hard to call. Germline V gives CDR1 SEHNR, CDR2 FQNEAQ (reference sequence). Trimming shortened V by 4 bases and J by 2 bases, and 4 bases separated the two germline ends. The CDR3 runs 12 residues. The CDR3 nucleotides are TGTGCCAGCAGCTCGATCACAGATACGCAGTATTTT. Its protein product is CASSSITDTQYF.

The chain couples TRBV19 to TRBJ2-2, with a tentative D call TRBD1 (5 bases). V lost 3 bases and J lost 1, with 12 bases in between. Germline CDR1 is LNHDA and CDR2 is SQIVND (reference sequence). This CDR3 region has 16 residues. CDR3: CASSILNRRNTGELFF. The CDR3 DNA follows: TGTGCCAGTAGTATTCTAAACAGGAGGAACACCGGGGAGCTGTTTTTT. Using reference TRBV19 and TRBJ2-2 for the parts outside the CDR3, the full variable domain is DGGITQSPKYLFRKEGQNVTLSCEQNLNHDAMYWYRQDPGQGLRLIYYSQIVNDFQKGDIAEGYSVSREKKESFPLTVTSAQKNPTAFYLCASSILNRRNTGELFFGEGSRLTVL.

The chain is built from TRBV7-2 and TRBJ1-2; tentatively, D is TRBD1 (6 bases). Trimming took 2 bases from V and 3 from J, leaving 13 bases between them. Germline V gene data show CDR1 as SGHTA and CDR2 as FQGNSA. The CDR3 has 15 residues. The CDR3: CASSLNPQGHYGYTF. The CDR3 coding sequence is TGTGCCAGCAGCTTAAATCCGCAGGGGCACTATGGCTACACCTTC.

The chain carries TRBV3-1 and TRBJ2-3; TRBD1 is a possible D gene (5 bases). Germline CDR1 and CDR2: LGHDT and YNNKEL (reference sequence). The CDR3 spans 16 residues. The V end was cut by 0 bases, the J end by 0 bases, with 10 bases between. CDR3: CASSQDAAGSTDTQYF. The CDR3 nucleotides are TGTGCCAGCAGCCAAGATGCCGCAGGGAGCACAGATACGCAGTATTTT.

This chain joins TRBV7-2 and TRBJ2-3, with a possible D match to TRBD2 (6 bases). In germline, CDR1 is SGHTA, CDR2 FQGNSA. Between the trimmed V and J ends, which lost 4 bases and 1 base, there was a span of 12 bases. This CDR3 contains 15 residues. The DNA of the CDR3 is TGTGCCAGCAGCTACCGGGCTAGCGGCACAGATACGCAGTATTTT. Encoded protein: CASSYRASGTDTQYF.

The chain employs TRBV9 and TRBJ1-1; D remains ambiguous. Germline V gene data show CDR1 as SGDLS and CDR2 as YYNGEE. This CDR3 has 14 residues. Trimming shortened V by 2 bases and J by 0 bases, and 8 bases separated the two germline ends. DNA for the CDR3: TGTGCCAGCAGCGTTAGCAGCATGAACACTGAAGCTTTCTTT. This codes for CASSVSSMNTEAFF. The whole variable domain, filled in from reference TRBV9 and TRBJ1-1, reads DSGVTQTPKHLITATGQRVTLRCSPRSGDLSVYWYQQSLDQGLQFLIQYYNGEERAKGNILERFSAQQFPDLHSELNLSSLELGDSALYFCASSVSSMNTEAFFGQGTRLTVV.

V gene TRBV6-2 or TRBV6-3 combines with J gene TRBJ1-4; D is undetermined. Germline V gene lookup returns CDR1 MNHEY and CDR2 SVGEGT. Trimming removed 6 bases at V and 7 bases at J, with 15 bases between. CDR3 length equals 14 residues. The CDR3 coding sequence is TGTGCCAGCAGCCGGGTTCCCGGAGGTGAAAAACTGTTTTTT. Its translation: CASSRVPGGEKLFF.

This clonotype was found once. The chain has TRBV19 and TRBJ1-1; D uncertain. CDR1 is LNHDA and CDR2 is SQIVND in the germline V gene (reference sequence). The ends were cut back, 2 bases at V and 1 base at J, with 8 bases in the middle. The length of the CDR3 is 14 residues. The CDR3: CASSISQANTEAFF. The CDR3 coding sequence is TGTGCCAGTAGTATATCGCAGGCGAACACTGAAGCTTTCTTT.